This paragraph reports one T cell receptor beta chain. This entry belongs to a study of blood T cell repertoires in COVID-19. Across the study: Researchers got acute and convalescent COVID-19 samples from the United States, Italy and Spain. In each case, the material was cDNA or gDNA derived from T cells, B-cell-depleted T cells, or PBMCs.

Germline-derived CDR1 and CDR2 are SGHTA and FQGTGA. V dropped 2 bases and J dropped 12 bases, with 11 bases sitting between them. CDR3 size: 12 residues. Authors' methods: Reference gene primer amplification gave nucleated cell count estimates. Measured with immunoSEQ multiplex PCR; TCRdb has only the in-frame clones, and not every one. From that table come the V and J calls and clone size; the DNA was used to work out D and trimming. The table includes about 440,000 clones, around 88% detected once. Material for sequencing was peripheral blood. The gene calls are TRBV7-3 and TRBJ2-1; tentatively, D is TRBD2 (6 bases). The TCR originated in a woman aged 25 to 39 with acute or convalescent COVID-19. The CDR3 spells CASSLSSGVQFF. DNA for the CDR3: TGTGCCAGCAGCTTATCTTCGGGGGTGCAGTTCTTC.